The entry that follows covers one TCR beta chain sequence. There is no known antigen for this receptor. No clone much larger than this one lies a single base away; base qualities are absent. A single peripheral blood draw of 90 to 150 mL on average was collected from each donor into heparinised tubes. A BD FACSAria II and a panel including CD45RO, CCR7, CD25, CD127, CD95 and CD27 were used to sort naive, central memory, regulatory and stem cell-like memory CD4+ T cells. Every sorted population had a purity above 95%. PBMCs were isolated immediately by Lymphoprep density gradient centrifugation and stained directly without culture. To minimize batch effects, samples were stained and sorted in pairs, one healthy donor with one patient per experiment. Including the terminal cysteine and phenylalanine, the CDR3 comprises 15 residues. Only the CDR3 part of the read is kept: 45 bases, read in frame from the first base. CDR1 and CDR2, per the germline V gene, are LGHNA and YSLEER. Trimming takes 0 bases off V and 6 bases off J; junction bases not matched to a gene: 5.

The entire amount of isolated RNA was reverse transcribed using the High Capacity cDNA Reverse Transcription Kit, so the sequenced TCRB transcripts were expressed ones. Deep immunoSEQ sequencing was performed on naive, central memory and regulatory T cell samples, with an average of around 3.5 million total reads per sample. Sorted cells were lysed in RLT buffer, and RNA was extracted using DNase-treated RNeasy Micro or Mini kits according to cell number. Each cell subset was processed separately to prevent cross-contamination, with patient and healthy donor samples processed together. The immunoSEQ multiplex PCR was used to amplify TCRB sequences from cDNA, yielding 87-bp fragments that span the CDR3 region. The amplicons were sequenced using the Illumina HiSeq platform. Regarding the original processing steps: PCR bias was computationally corrected using synthetic template baselines, reads within Hamming distance 2 were collapsed, and singletons that could not be merged were discarded. Reads were aligned against IMGT so that V, D and J genes, CDR3 length and insertions or deletions at six rearrangement sites could be assigned. Within each subset, clonotype counts were normalized to sorted cell number, after which true diversity and Gini coefficients were computed with the tcR R package. Repertoire sharing was quantified using the overlap coefficient calculated on TCRB nucleotide sequences. The clones in this table, taken by TCRdb from immuneACCESS, are in-frame only. Not every clone is retained; where verified, under half of the shortfall comes from an unresolved V gene, and the cause of the rest is unknown. D and trimming come from the DNA, and the V and J calls and clone size come from that table. This sample has a few hundred thousand clones in its table, and 8% to 10% of those were observed once. The ten top clones hold 0.6% of the sample.

This specimen belongs to a study of beta chain features in type 1 diabetes (dated by TCRdb to 2016 to 2019). Background for the entire study: Mean age, gender distribution, total cell number and subset yield were not different between patients and healthy donors. A total of 107,917,701 sorted cells were examined across all samples, and the number of cells per subset was strongly correlated with RNA yield. The study compared TCRB repertoires of sorted circulating CD4+ T cell subsets between recently diagnosed type 1 diabetes patients and matched healthy donors. Regulatory and stem cell-like memory subsets were obtained from only 8 patients and roughly 8 healthy donors, while naive and central memory subsets were obtained from all 30 or so donors. Overall study results and their limits: Shorter templates might have been favored by PCR, but patient and control samples were amplified and corrected together, so both groups would have been affected equally by any skew. Only small numbers of individuals were included in the HLA sub-analyses, which left unresolved whether HLA type had any influence on TCRB rearrangement. Sequencing cDNA rather than genomic DNA could over-represent highly expressing activated cells, although activation and CD3 levels did not differ between groups. Fewer insertions and more nucleotide deletions at VDJ recombination sites were observed in patients with type 1 diabetes, implying thymic rearrangement abnormalities. Naive, central memory and regulatory TCRB repertoires appeared to be more similar among patients than among healthy donors. Type 1 diabetes patients showed a moderate but significant shortening of TCRB CDR3 length in all four CD4+ subsets.

This chain joins TRBV4-3 to TRBJ2-5, and TRBD2 aligns with 9 junction nucleotides. The clonotype was recovered from a man aged 30 to 39 with type 1 diabetes. The sequenced sample consisted of central memory CD4+ T cells from blood. The DNA sequence reads TGCGCCAGCAGCCAAGACCCGACTAGCGGAAAGACCCAGTACTTC. Its translation reads: CASSQDPTSGKTQYF.